This entry lists 32 T cell receptor beta chains sequenced from one sample in a study of blood T cell repertoires in COVID-19. Data came from immunoSEQ multiplex PCR; TCRdb stores just in-frame clones and leaves some out. Among 120,000 or so clones, 88% were seen once, and the ten largest hold about 8%. Sequenced: peripheral blood. The receptors here all came from a man between 45 and 60 years old with acute or convalescent COVID-19.

The genes are TRBV15 and TRBJ1-1, with 7 bases fitting TRBD1. The germline gives CDR1 LNHNV, CDR2 YYDKDF (reference sequence). The CDR3 contains 13 residues. V shed 4 bases, J shed 6 bases, and the junction held 5 bases outside the gene matches. The CDR3 spells CATSTPQGAEAFF. In DNA form, the CDR3 reads TGTGCCACCAGCACCCCGCAGGGGGCTGAAGCTTTCTTT.

The gene calls are TRBV19 and TRBJ1-6; perhaps TRBD1 as D (6 bases). CDR3 size: 13 residues. Germline V gene sequence: CDR1 LNHDA, CDR2 SQIVND (reference sequence). The V end was cut by 6 bases, the J end by 10 bases, with 13 bases between. For the CDR3, the DNA is TGTGCCAGTAGGCAGGGGTGGGAATCACCCCTCCACTTT. Encoded protein: CASRQGWESPLHF.

The V gene is TRBV5-6, the J gene TRBJ2-5; D remains unclear. Germline-derived CDR1 and CDR2 are SGHDT and YYEEEE. The CDR3 totals 14 residues. The V end was cut by 2 bases, the J end by 0 bases, with 8 bases between. CDR3: CASSFQAYQETQYF. The CDR3 nucleotides read TGTGCCAGCAGCTTCCAGGCGTACCAAGAGACCCAGTACTTC.

V and J are TRBV7-4 and TRBJ1-1; D gene ambiguous. This CDR3 has 16 amino acids. Germline V gives CDR1 SGHVT, CDR2 SQSDAQ. Trimming removed 2 bases from V and 2 bases from J, with 15 bases in between. Written as DNA, the CDR3 is TGTGCCAGCAGCTTAATAGCGCGGCACAGAAACACTGAAGCTTTCTTT. It yields the protein CASSLIARHRNTEAFF.

This chain connects TRBV19 to TRBJ2-3, with 12 nucleotides matching TRBD2. The germline gives CDR1 LNHDA, CDR2 SQIVND (reference sequence). J was trimmed by 5 bases and V by 5 bases; bases with no gene match: 11. The CDR3 runs 17 residues. The CDR3 here is CASSPTTSGSIKDTQYF. The DNA of the CDR3 is TGTGCCAGTAGTCCAACGACTAGCGGGAGTATTAAAGATACGCAGTATTTT.

This chain connects TRBV9 to TRBJ2-3; TRBD2 agrees at 13 bases. CDR3 length: 15 residues. With 4 bases clipped from V and 5 bases from J, the junction kept 4 bases outside the gene matches. Germline CDR1 and CDR2: SGDLS and YYNGEE. As DNA, the CDR3 is TGTGCCAGCAGCTACGGGACTAGCGGGAAAGATACGCAGTATTTT. Residues: CASSYGTSGKDTQYF.

The chain links TRBV4-1 to TRBJ1-1, with TRBD1 as a possible D gene (5 bases). In germline, CDR1 is MGHRA, CDR2 YSYEKL. Trimming pared 0 bases from V and 0 bases from J, leaving 14 bases between. This CDR3 has 17 residues. For the CDR3, the DNA is TGCGCCAGCAGCCAAGATTTGGCCGCAGGGCTGAACACTGAAGCTTTCTTT. Its translation is CASSQDLAAGLNTEAFF.

This sequence joins TRBV6-2 or TRBV6-3 and TRBJ2-1, with 7 bases matching TRBD2. This CDR3 has 16 residues. V lost 6 bases and J lost 6; bases outside the gene matches: 14. Per the germline V gene, CDR1 is MNHEY and CDR2 is SVGEGT. CDR3 loop: CASSPHTSEGRNEQFF. CDR3 nucleotide sequence: TGTGCCAGCAGCCCCCATACTAGCGAGGGGCGCAATGAGCAGTTCTTC.

This chain uses TRBV9 with TRBJ1-6; D not resolved. Germline CDR1 and CDR2: SGDLS and YYNGEE. CDR3 length: 15 amino acids. Trimming removed 0 bases at V and 10 bases at J, with 14 bases between. In DNA form, the CDR3 reads TGTGCCAGCAGCGTAGATGCAGTTTTGTACTCACCCCTCCACTTT. This sequence encodes CASSVDAVLYSPLHF. The full variable domain, in which reference TRBV9 and TRBJ1-6 provide the parts outside the CDR3, is DSGVTQTPKHLITATGQRVTLRCSPRSGDLSVYWYQQSLDQGLQFLIQYYNGEERAKGNILERFSAQQFPDLHSELNLSSLELGDSALYFCASSVDAVLYSPLHFGNGTRLTVT.

The CDR3 spells CASSLTGRLAKNIQYF. CDR3 DNA: TGTGCCAGCAGTTTAACAGGCCGCCTAGCCAAAAACATTCAGTACTTC. The chain uses TRBV28 and TRBJ2-4; tentatively, D is TRBD1 (5 bases). V dropped 2 bases and J dropped 0 bases, with 11 bases sitting between them. The CDR3 has 16 amino acids. Germline CDR1 reads MDHEN; CDR2 reads SYDVKM.

The chain combines TRBV12-3 or TRBV12-4 with TRBJ2-2; D unclear. Trimming took 8 bases from V and 6 from J, leaving 10 bases between them. CDR3 length: 12 amino acids. DNA for the CDR3: TGTGCCAGCCGGGTTGACCCCGGGGAGCTGTTTTTT. Protein: CASRVDPGELFF.

This sequence joins TRBV24-1 and TRBJ2-1; D not certain. The CDR3 runs to 13 residues. CDR1 is KGHDR, CDR2 SFDVKD, per germline. The V end lost 5 bases, the J end lost 7 bases, and 11 bases lay between the germline ends. The CDR3 is CATSALSVNEQFF. CDR3 DNA: TGTGCCACCAGTGCATTGTCGGTAAATGAGCAGTTCTTC.

V is TRBV6-5 and J is TRBJ1-1; perhaps TRBD1 as D (6 bases). Germline CDR1 reads MNHEY; CDR2 reads SVGAGI. V was clipped by 4 bases and J by 8 bases, with 14 bases between them. The CDR3 contains 13 residues. The CDR3 spells CASSSGDRGEAFF. In DNA form, the CDR3 reads TGTGCCAGCAGTTCAGGGGACCGAGGGGAAGCTTTCTTT.

V gene TRBV6-1 combines with J gene TRBJ2-7; 11 bases are a match to TRBD2. V dropped 3 bases and J dropped 1; count of bases not matched to a gene: 14. Germline loops: CDR1 MNHNS, CDR2 SASEGT. CDR3 size: 19 residues. The CDR3 sequence is CASSEGSGRAFYTSYEQYF. The CDR3, as DNA: TGTGCCAGCAGTGAGGGTAGCGGGAGGGCCTTTTATACTTCCTACGAGCAGTACTTC.

This clone was found a few times. This sequence joins TRBV2 and TRBJ2-6; D gene ambiguous. The length of the CDR3 is 14 residues. Germline-derived CDR1 and CDR2 are SNHLY and FYNNEI. Between the trimmed V and J ends, which lost 5 bases and 0 bases, there was a span of 5 bases. The CDR3 here is CASSRDSGANVLTF. The CDR3 region has the DNA TGTGCCAGCAGTCGAGACTCTGGGGCCAACGTCCTGACTTTC.

The chain employs TRBV2 and TRBJ2-5; the match to TRBD2 covers 9 bases. The CDR3 has 15 amino acids. The V gene end was trimmed by 7 bases and the J gene end by 5 bases; junction bases not matched to a gene: 11. Germline lookup yields CDR1 SNHLY and CDR2 FYNNEI. Here the CDR3 DNA reads TGTGCCAGCATGGTTACAGCGGGAGGCAGGGAGACCCAGTACTTC. Translated, it gives CASMVTAGGRETQYF.

This chain connects TRBV5-1 to TRBJ2-3; D not resolved. Trimming left V 5 bases short and J 0 bases short, with 10 bases between. Germline V lookup: CDR1 SGHRS, CDR2 YFSETQ. The CDR3 is 14 residues long. CDR3 protein: CASRPGPSTDTQYF. Written as DNA, the CDR3 is TGCGCCAGCAGACCCGGTCCTAGCACAGATACGCAGTATTTT.

The chain is built from TRBV2 and TRBJ2-1; perhaps TRBD2 as D (5 bases). The germline V and J ends were trimmed by 3 bases and 6 bases, with 9 bases remaining between them. Germline values: CDR1 SNHLY, CDR2 FYNNEI. The CDR3 spans 13 residues. The CDR3 spells CASSDEGRNEQFF. In DNA form, the CDR3 reads TGTGCCAGCAGTGATGAGGGTCGCAATGAGCAGTTCTTC.

The chain has TRBV11-3 and TRBJ2-3; D gene unclear. Germline loops: CDR1 SGHNT, CDR2 YENEEA. With 1 base removed from V and 1 base from J, the gap between germline ends came to 12 bases. The CDR3 runs to 16 residues. CDR3 DNA: TGTGCCAGCAGCTTAGGACTGGTCTCCCGCACAGATACGCAGTATTTT. It encodes CASSLGLVSRTDTQYF.

In this sample, this clone turned up a few times. The rearrangement links TRBV11-2 to TRBJ1-4, with D maybe TRBD1 (6 bases). CDR1 is SGHAT and CDR2 is FQNNGV in the germline V gene. The CDR3 loop spans 17 amino acids. With 2 bases removed from V and 3 bases from J, the gap between germline ends came to 16 bases. The CDR3: CASSLFGGALANEKLFF. DNA of the CDR3: TGTGCCAGCAGCTTATTTGGGGGGGCGCTGGCTAATGAAAAACTGTTTTTT.

V and J are TRBV18 and TRBJ2-1, with TRBD2 matching 11 bases. The germline V gene encodes CDR1 KGHSH and CDR2 LQKENI. J was trimmed by 8 bases and V by 2 bases; bases with no gene match: 8. The CDR3 spans 16 residues. The CDR3 loop reads CASSPSLAGGFDEQFF. CDR3 sequence (DNA): TGTGCCAGCTCACCATCCCTAGCGGGAGGATTCGATGAGCAGTTCTTC.

V gene TRBV5-6 combines with J gene TRBJ2-7; possible D gene TRBD2, 6 bases. The CDR3 runs to 15 residues. The ends were cut back, 7 bases at V and 0 bases at J, with 17 bases in the middle. The germline V gene has CDR1 SGHDT and CDR2 YYEEEE. The chain's CDR3 is CASSPVAGPSYEQYF. CDR3 in DNA: TGTGCCAGCTCTCCGGTGGCGGGACCCTCCTACGAGCAGTACTTC.

The CDR3 DNA sequence: TGCGCCAGCAGCCCGATGACAGGAGCCGGGGCCAACGTCCTGACTTTC. As protein: CASSPMTGAGANVLTF. The V and J genes are TRBV5-1 and TRBJ2-6; perhaps TRBD1 as D (6 bases). V shed 4 bases and J shed 4 bases, with 15 bases lying between them. CDR1 SGHRS and CDR2 YFSETQ come from the germline V gene. This CDR3 region has 16 residues.

This chain connects TRBV10-3 to TRBJ1-3; D unclear. Germline CDR1 is ENHRY and CDR2 is SYGVKD. The ends were cut back, 3 bases at V and 1 base at J, with 7 bases in the middle. CDR3 length: 14 residues. The CDR3 DNA reads TGTGCCATCAGTGATCCCGGGTCTGGAAACACCATATATTTT. This gives the protein CAISDPGSGNTIYF.

This chain links TRBV25-1 with TRBJ2-2; no clear D. Germline-derived CDR1 and CDR2 are MGHDK and SYGVNS. This CDR3 is built from 15 residues. V was shortened by 0 bases and J by 5 bases, with 10 bases between the two germline ends. The CDR3 is CASSEYSLLTGELFF. In DNA, the CDR3 is TGTGCCAGCAGTGAATACTCCCTGTTAACCGGGGAGCTGTTTTTT.

The chain recombines TRBV9 with TRBJ2-4; 10 bases line up with TRBD1. This CDR3 is built from 18 residues. Germline CDR1 SGDLS, CDR2 YYNGEE. With V trimmed by 0 bases and J by 2 bases, 8 bases remained unmatched. CDR3 DNA: TGTGCCAGCAGCGTAGAGGACAGGGGGGTGCGTACCAAAAACATTCAGTACTTC. It specifies CASSVEDRGVRTKNIQYF.

This rearrangement joins TRBV6-5 to TRBJ2-1, with a tentative D call TRBD2 (6 bases). Germline-derived CDR1 and CDR2 are MNHEY and SVGAGI. CDR3 length equals 16 residues. Trimming pared 0 bases from V and 1 base from J, leaving 10 bases between. Written as DNA, the CDR3 is TGTGCCAGCAGTTACTCAGGGAGGACTTCCTACAATGAGCAGTTCTTC. This codes for CASSYSGRTSYNEQFF.

The V call is TRBV2, the J call TRBJ1-5; TRBD1 might be the D (6 bases). V lost 9 bases and J 0 bases, leaving 12 bases between the germline ends. Looked up from germline, CDR1 is SNHLY and CDR2 is FYNNEI. The CDR3 has 14 residues. CDR3 residues: CARGGHDSNQPQHF. DNA for the CDR3: TGTGCCAGAGGGGGACACGATAGCAATCAGCCCCAGCATTTT.

This clone was observed once. The chain couples TRBV7-8 to TRBJ2-2; 9 positions match TRBD2. Germline CDR1 and CDR2: SGHVS and FQNEAQ. Germline trimming cut 5 bases from V and 4 bases from J; bases unmatched to any gene: 11. The CDR3 runs to 17 residues. The DNA of the CDR3 is TGTGCCAGCAGCAAGCATAGCGGGAGTAGTAGCACCGGGGAGCTGTTTTTT. It specifies CASSKHSGSSSTGELFF.

The V and J genes are TRBV10-2 and TRBJ2-6, with TRBD1 identical over 9 bases. CDR1 is WSHSY and CDR2 is SAAADI in the germline V gene. This CDR3 is 16 amino acids long. Trimming removed 10 bases from V and 0 bases from J; junction bases left unmatched: 7. CDR3 DNA: TGCGCCACCACGGGACAGGGCTTCTCTGGGGCCAACGTCCTGACTTTC. It encodes CATTGQGFSGANVLTF.

This rearrangement joins TRBV12-3 or TRBV12-4 to TRBJ2-7; D remains ambiguous. Trimming pared 3 bases from V and 6 bases from J, leaving 9 bases between. The CDR3 consists of 12 residues. The CDR3 loop reads CASSLTEFEQYF. The CDR3 DNA follows: TGTGCCAGCAGTTTGACGGAGTTCGAGCAGTACTTC.

The chain carries TRBV6-1 and TRBJ2-3; 11 nucleotides align to TRBD2. The CDR3 loop spans 17 amino acids. V gave up 3 bases and J gave up 4 bases; unmatched junction bases: 9. Germline values: CDR1 MNHNS, CDR2 SASEGT. The CDR3 sequence: CASSDTRLAGRPDTQYF. CDR3 in DNA: TGTGCCAGCAGTGACACACGACTAGCGGGGCGACCAGATACGCAGTATTTT.